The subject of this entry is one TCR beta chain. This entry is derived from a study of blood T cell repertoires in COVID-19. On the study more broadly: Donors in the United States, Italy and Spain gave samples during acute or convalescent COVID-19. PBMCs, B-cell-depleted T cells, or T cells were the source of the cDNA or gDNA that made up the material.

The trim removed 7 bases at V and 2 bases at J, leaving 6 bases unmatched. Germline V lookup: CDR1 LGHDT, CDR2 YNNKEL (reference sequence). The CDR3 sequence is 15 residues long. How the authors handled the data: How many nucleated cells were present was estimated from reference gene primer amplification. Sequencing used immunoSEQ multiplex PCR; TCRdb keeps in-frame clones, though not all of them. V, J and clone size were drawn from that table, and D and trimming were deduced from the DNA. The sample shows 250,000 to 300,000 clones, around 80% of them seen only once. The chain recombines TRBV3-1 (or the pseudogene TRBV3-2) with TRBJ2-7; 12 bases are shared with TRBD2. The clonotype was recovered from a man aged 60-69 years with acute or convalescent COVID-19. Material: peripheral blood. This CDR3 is CASTEGTSGPYEQYF. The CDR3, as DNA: TGTGCCAGCACCGAGGGGACTAGCGGGCCCTACGAGCAGTACTTC.